The clone carrying this T cell receptor (beta chain) showed up just a few times. Its target is not known. TCRdb ran MiXCR on the reads and lists one entry per CDR3 protein. The repertoire includes 55,000 to 70,000 distinct CDR3 sequences, about a third of them detected once, and around 70% sits in the top ten. The sample comes from a study of T cell repertoires in cytomegalovirus infection. Study-wide background: Public TCR beta signatures were indicative of both CMV infection and a matching HLA type.

Points from the study as a whole: People with CMV and the relevant HLA were identified by cumulative public TCR beta family frequency. There were HLA-C-restricted CMV-specific TCR beta clonotypes dominating the ex vivo response.

The TCR originated in a human donor in good health (CMV status not recorded). Some clones in this sample may be carry-over from other donors' samples. Material for sequencing was PBMCs, sequenced either directly or after in vitro stimulation (not recorded which).

CDR3 sequence: CASSLAPAFNDPYQETQYF. CDR3 nucleotide sequence: TGTGCCAGCAGCTTAGCCCCAGCTTTTAACGACCCGTACCAAGAGACCCAGTACTTC. The chain joins TRBV7-2 to TRBJ2-5; D is undetermined. Germline-derived CDR1 and CDR2 are SGHTA and FQGNSA. This CDR3 is 19 amino acids long. The germline V and J ends were trimmed by 0 bases and 0 bases, with 20 bases remaining between them.